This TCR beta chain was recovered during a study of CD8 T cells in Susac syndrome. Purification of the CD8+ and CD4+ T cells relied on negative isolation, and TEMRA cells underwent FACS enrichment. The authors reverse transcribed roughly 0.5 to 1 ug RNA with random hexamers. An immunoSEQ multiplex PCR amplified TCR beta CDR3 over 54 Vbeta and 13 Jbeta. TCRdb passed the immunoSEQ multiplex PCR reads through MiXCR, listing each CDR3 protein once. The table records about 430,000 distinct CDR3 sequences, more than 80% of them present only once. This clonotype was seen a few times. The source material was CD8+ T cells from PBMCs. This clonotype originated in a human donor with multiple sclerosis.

The CDR3 sequence is CASSLAAPGTDTQYF. CDR3 DNA: TGTGCCAGCAGCTTAGCGGCTCCCGGCACAGATACGCAGTATTTT. V is TRBV7-2 and J is TRBJ2-3; no firm D call. CDR3 size: 15 residues. The germline V gene has CDR1 SGHTA and CDR2 FQGNSA. Trimming cost V 0 bases and J 1 base, with 8 bases left between them.